These 26 T cell receptor beta chains were all obtained from the same sample, sequenced in a study of beta chain features in type 1 diabetes. Expressed TCRB transcripts were sequenced because the entire RNA isolate underwent reverse transcription. Produced via immunoSEQ multiplex PCR; TCRdb's table is partial and in-frame only. This table holds around 97,000 clones, about 26% found once. The antigens of these receptors remain unknown. The study's findings and limits: Patients with Type 1 diabetes showed moderately but significantly shorter TCRB CDR3s in all four CD4+ subsets.

Material: central memory CD4+ T cells from blood. Source of these receptors: a woman between 18 and 30 years old with type 1 diabetes.

The table lists this clone with a few counts. The chain has TRBV7-9 and TRBJ2-3, with TRBD2 as a possible D gene (5 bases). V was cut by 5 bases and J by 4 bases, with 10 bases left in between. Germline V gives CDR1 SEHNR, CDR2 FQNEAQ (reference sequence). This CDR3 is 13 amino acids long. This CDR3 is CASSILGADTQYF. The CDR3, as DNA: TGTGCCAGCAGCATACTAGGCGCAGATACGCAGTATTTT. Full variable domain (missing parts from reference TRBV7-9 and TRBJ2-3): DTGVSQNPRHKITKRGQNVTFRCDPISEHNRLYWYRQTLGQGPEFLTYFQNEAQLEKSRLLSDRFSAERPKGSFSTLEIQRTEQGDSAMYLCASSILGADTQYFGPGTRLTVL.

This clone was counted between two and nine times. The V gene is TRBV7-9, the J gene TRBJ2-5; 8 bases align to TRBD2. V dropped 1 base and J dropped 5; count of bases not matched to a gene: 9. The CDR3 is made up of 16 amino acids. CDR1 SEHNR and CDR2 FQNEAQ come from the germline V gene (reference sequence). This chain's CDR3 is CASSLGGSGSKETQYF. The DNA of the CDR3 is TGTGCCAGCAGCTTAGGGGGCAGCGGGAGTAAGGAGACCCAGTACTTC.

There are a few counts of this clone. The CDR3 protein is CASSLVSITSGISYNEQFF. The CDR3 DNA is TGTGCCAGCAGCTTAGTCTCGATAACTAGCGGGATCTCCTACAATGAGCAGTTCTTC. The chain joins TRBV7-2 to TRBJ2-1; 10 bases map to TRBD2. The CDR3 spans 19 residues. Germline CDR1 and CDR2: SGHTA and FQGNSA. The ends lost 1 base at V and 0 bases at J; junction bases unmatched: 9.

This clone occurred a few times. The chain carries TRBV7-9 and TRBJ2-1; D is uncertain. Between the trimmed V and J ends, which lost 1 base and 0 bases, there was a span of 10 bases. CDR3 size: 16 residues. Looked up from germline, CDR1 is SEHNR and CDR2 is FQNEAQ (reference sequence). CDR3 nucleotide sequence: TGTGCCAGCAGCTTAGTGCGGCCTAGCTCCTACAATGAGCAGTTCTTC. This translates into CASSLVRPSSYNEQFF.

V is TRBV7-2 and J is TRBJ1-1; D might be TRBD1 (5 bases). V lost 0 bases, J lost 0 bases, and 11 bases lay in between. Looked up from germline, CDR1 is SGHTA and CDR2 is FQGNSA. The length of the CDR3 is 16 residues. The CDR3 DNA reads as TGTGCCAGCAGCTTAGCAGGGGCCCGGATGAACACTGAAGCTTTCTTT. Its translation is CASSLAGARMNTEAFF.

The chain recombines TRBV7-8 with TRBJ2-1; a weak D match, TRBD2 (7 bases). The CDR3 runs 17 residues. Trimming removed 5 bases from V and 0 bases from J, with 17 bases in between. Germline values: CDR1 SGHVS, CDR2 FQNEAQ. CDR3 sequence reads: CASSPGGAGSSYNEQFF. The DNA for the CDR3 is TGTGCCAGCAGCCCGGGGGGCGCGGGAAGCTCCTACAATGAGCAGTTCTTC.

The chain carries TRBV7-2 and TRBJ1-5; D call uncertain. The CDR3 is 15 residues long. The germline V gene has CDR1 SGHTA and CDR2 FQGNSA. With 1 base removed from V and 3 bases from J, the gap between germline ends came to 10 bases. CDR3 residues: CASSLGRGYNQPQHF. CDR3 sequence (DNA): TGTGCCAGCAGCTTAGGTCGGGGTTACAATCAGCCCCAGCATTTT.

This chain links TRBV30 with TRBJ2-7; TRBD1 matches 8 bases. The CDR3 has 13 amino acids. CDR1 GTSNPN and CDR2 SVGIG come from the germline V gene (reference sequence). V was pared by 4 bases and J by 3 bases, with 5 bases of the junction left unmatched. As DNA, the CDR3 is TGTGCCTGGACCCTAGGGACAGGCTACGAGCAGTACTTC. It yields the protein CAWTLGTGYEQYF.

This clone appeared a few times. The chain recombines TRBV15 with TRBJ1-5; D remains ambiguous. CDR1 is LNHNV, CDR2 YYDKDF, per germline (reference sequence). The CDR3 is 16 amino acids. Trimming cost V 0 bases and J 2 bases, with 11 bases left between them. The CDR3 DNA reads TGTGCCACCAGCAGAGATGCCGCTACGGGCAATCAGCCCCAGCATTTT. Encoded protein: CATSRDAATGNQPQHF.

The chain combines TRBV27 with TRBJ2-3; TRBD2 agrees at 7 bases. The J segment lost 5 bases and the V segment lost 5 bases, leaving 10 bases of the junction unmatched. The CDR3 spans 15 residues. Germline V lookup: CDR1 MNHEY, CDR2 SMNVEV (reference sequence). The CDR3 DNA is TGTGCCAGCAGTCGCCGATTCTCGGGAGGAGATACGCAGTATTTT. Translation: CASSRRFSGGDTQYF.

The rearrangement joins TRBV23-1 to TRBJ2-7, with 9 nucleotides matching TRBD1. TRBV23-1 is sorted into the ORF group, with uncertain function. With 3 bases clipped from V and 6 bases from J, the junction kept 12 bases outside the gene matches. The CDR3 loop spans 16 amino acids. DNA for the CDR3: TGCGCCAGCAGTCATCTTGCTGACTCACAGGGGGCCGAGCAGTACGTC. This translates into CASSHLADSQGAEQYV.

The V call is TRBV6-5, the J call TRBJ2-1, with 10 bases aligning to TRBD2. This CDR3 region has 15 residues. From germline, CDR1 is MNHEY and CDR2 SVGAGI. The V gene end was trimmed by 5 bases and the J gene end by 7 bases; junction bases not matched to a gene: 8. The CDR3 DNA is TGTGCCAGCAGTAAGAGCGGGAGGGCCGATAATGAGCAGTTCTTC. It is translated as CASSKSGRADNEQFF.

This clone came up a few times. V is TRBV2 and J is TRBJ2-1; TRBD2 aligns across 7 bases. V lost 4 bases and J lost 3; bases outside the gene matches: 18. Germline V gene data show CDR1 as SNHLY and CDR2 as FYNNEI. This CDR3 comprises 19 residues. CDR3 nucleotide sequence: TGTGCCAGCAGTGGTTGGGGTAGCGGGCCAACCCTCGTCTACAATGAGCAGTTCTTC. Translated: CASSGWGSGPTLVYNEQFF.

This clone was found a few times. The same CDR3 also results from other DNA sequences found in this sample. The V and J genes are TRBV19 and TRBJ2-2; no reliable D call. V was trimmed by 6 bases and J by 5 bases, leaving 10 bases between them. Germline CDR1 is LNHDA and CDR2 is SQIVND (reference sequence). The CDR3 has 13 residues. DNA of the CDR3: TGTGCCAGTAGACCCGCTGCGACCGGGGAGCTGTTTTTT. This encodes CASRPAATGELFF.

V and J are TRBV29-1 and TRBJ1-1; the match to TRBD1 covers 9 bases. CDR1 SQVTM and CDR2 ANQGSEA come from the germline V gene. The CDR3 has 13 residues. V shed 7 bases and J 3 bases; nucleotides not matched to a gene: 6. The CDR3, as DNA: TGCAGCGCCCCCACAGGGGGCTACACTGAAGCTTTCTTT. This sequence encodes CSAPTGGYTEAFF.

The V call is TRBV6-6, the J call TRBJ2-2, with a possible D match to TRBD2 (5 bases). CDR3 length: 15 residues. The germline CDR1 and CDR2 sequences are MNHNY and SVGAGI (reference sequence). The V end was cut by 2 bases, the J end by 5 bases, with 12 bases between. The DNA for the CDR3 is TGTGCCAGCAGTTACGAGGGAGTATATACCGGGGAGCTGTTTTTT. Translating gives CASSYEGVYTGELFF.

The rearrangement uses TRBV11-2 and TRBJ2-5, with 7 bases fitting TRBD2. J lost 1 base, V lost 1 base, and 12 bases had no gene match. The CDR3 has 18 amino acids. Germline values: CDR1 SGHAT, CDR2 FQNNGV. CDR3 residues: CASSLALDRRGIQETQYF. The CDR3 nucleotides are TGTGCCAGCAGCTTAGCCTTGGATCGGCGGGGGATCCAAGAGACCCAGTACTTC.

The chain carries TRBV7-9 and TRBJ2-3, with 7 bases lining up with TRBD2. J gave up 1 base and V 5 bases, and 6 bases lay outside the gene matches. CDR3 length equals 15 residues. Germline V gene data show CDR1 as SEHNR and CDR2 as FQNEAQ (reference sequence). The CDR3 DNA sequence: TGTGCCAGCAGCCCTAGCGGTCTTCGCACAGATACGCAGTATTTT. This sequence encodes CASSPSGLRTDTQYF.

This sequence joins TRBV2 and TRBJ2-2; maybe TRBD2 (6 bases). The CDR3 length is 14 residues. Trimming removed 5 bases at V and 4 bases at J, with 11 bases between. Germline V gives CDR1 SNHLY, CDR2 FYNNEI. The CDR3 coding sequence is TGTGCCAGCAGTCCCACGACTAGCACCGGGGAGCTGTTTTTT. It codes for CASSPTTSTGELFF. The full variable domain, with the rest looked up from reference TRBV2 and TRBJ2-2, is EPEVTQTPSHQVTQMGQEVILRCVPISNHLYFYWYRQILGQKVEFLVSFYNNEISEKSEIFDDQFSVERPDGSNFTLKIRSTKLEDSAMYFCASSPTTSTGELFFGEGSRLTVL.

In DNA, the CDR3 is TGCAGCGTTGTACCGGGACAGGGAGAAACTGAAGCTTTCTTT. The encoded protein is CSVVPGQGETEAFF. The rearrangement joins TRBV29-1 to TRBJ1-1; TRBD1 agrees at 9 bases. V trimming: 4 bases; J trimming: 5 bases; junction bases outside the gene matches: 8. The CDR3 has 14 amino acids. Germline V lookup: CDR1 SQVTM, CDR2 ANQGSEA.

In the case of this clone: The same CDR3 is also encoded by other DNA sequences in this sample. This sequence joins TRBV19 and TRBJ2-3; D possibly corresponds to TRBD2 (5 bases). Germline CDR1 LNHDA, CDR2 SQIVND (reference sequence). The CDR3 covers 14 residues. Between the trimmed V and J ends, which lost 5 bases and 0 bases, there was a span of 9 bases. The CDR3 nucleotides are TGTGCCAGTAGTCCTACTAGTAGCACAGATACGCAGTATTTT. Its protein product is CASSPTSSTDTQYF.

The sample holds a few counts of this clone. The chain links TRBV5-1 to TRBJ1-1, with D possibly TRBD1 on 6 matching bases. There are 16 residues in the CDR3. Germline CDR1 is SGHRS and CDR2 is YFSETQ. Trimming removed 0 bases from V and 3 bases from J, with 15 bases in between. CDR3 DNA: TGCGCCAGCAGCTTGGAGATCACAGGGTGGGACACTGAAGCTTTCTTT. Translated, it gives CASSLEITGWDTEAFF.

The chain recombines TRBV18 with TRBJ1-4; 7 positions agree with TRBD1. Germline V gene data show CDR1 as KGHSH and CDR2 as LQKENI. The CDR3 totals 17 residues. With V trimmed by 3 bases and J by 0 bases, 7 bases remained unmatched. In DNA, the CDR3 is TGTGCCAGCTCACCTTCTTACAGGGGATCAACTAATGAAAAACTGTTTTTT. It codes for CASSPSYRGSTNEKLFF.

The V call is TRBV9, the J call TRBJ2-5; D is perhaps TRBD1 (5 bases). The end of the DNA fits TRBJ2-7 better, so the J call may be wrong. CDR1 SGDLS and CDR2 YYNGEE come from the germline V gene. The CDR3 contains 14 residues. The DNA of the CDR3 is TGTGCCAGCAGCAAGGCAGGGAAGGTCTACGAGCAGTACTTC. Translating gives CASSKAGKVYEQYF.

This clone was detected only a few times. The chain recombines TRBV21-1 with TRBJ2-7; the table names TRBD2, a call not compared with the DNA. TRBV21-1 is a recognized pseudogene. The CDR3 length is 18 residues. The CDR3 is CASSKYTPTSGENYEQYF. For the CDR3, the DNA is TGTGCCAGCAGCAAATACACCCCGACTAGCGGTGAGAACTACGAGCAGTACTTC.

This clone appeared a few times. The chain joins TRBV18 to TRBJ2-1, with 8 positions matching TRBD2. V was pared by 2 bases and J by 9 bases, with 9 bases of the junction left unmatched. The CDR3 runs 15 residues. CDR1 KGHSH and CDR2 LQKENI come from the germline V gene. CDR3: CASSPSQAGAGEQFF. CDR3 nucleotides: TGTGCCAGCTCACCATCCCAAGCGGGAGCGGGTGAGCAGTTCTTC.